The 18 T cell receptor beta chains in this list originate from one sample, sequenced in a study of T cells after yellow fever vaccination. A single record per CDR3 protein comes from TCRdb applying MiXCR to the 5' RACE reads. Of around 310,000 distinct CDR3 sequences listed, roughly 8.7% are singletons. This specimen consisted of PBMCs, obtained on the day of the first yellow fever vaccination. The receptors derive from a man younger than 35 who received the YFV17D yellow fever vaccine.

In its sample, this clonotype was seen many times. The CDR3 coding sequence is TGCGCCAGCAGCTCGCAGGGTGGTTCCAATGAGCAGTTCTTC. This encodes CASSSQGGSNEQFF. The chain links TRBV5-1 to TRBJ2-1; tentative D call: TRBD1 (5 bases). This CDR3 is 14 amino acids long. Germline V gene sequence: CDR1 SGHRS, CDR2 YFSETQ. V lost 3 bases, J lost 6 bases, and 13 bases lay in between.

J is TRBJ1-2 and V is TRBV11-2; a weak D match, TRBD1 (6 bases). The germline V and J ends were trimmed by 5 bases and 8 bases, with 15 bases remaining between them. Germline CDR1 and CDR2: SGHAT and FQNNGV. The CDR3 totals 13 residues. The CDR3 sequence: CASSLRGASGYTF. The DNA for the CDR3 is TGTGCCAGCAGCCTCCGGGGGGCTAGCGGCTACACCTTC.

The rearrangement joins TRBV27 to TRBJ2-7; 11 nucleotides line up with TRBD1. CDR3 length equals 14 residues. After removal of 6 bases from V and 4 bases from J, the junction contained 5 bases not matched to a gene. Germline V gene data show CDR1 as MNHEY and CDR2 as SMNVEV (reference sequence). The CDR3 DNA sequence: TGTGCCAGCAGGGGAGGGACAGGGGGGTACGAGCAGTACGTC. Amino acid sequence: CASRGGTGGYEQYV.

This clonotype came up a few times. The chain joins TRBV7-8 to TRBJ2-5; 9 positions agree with TRBD2. The CDR3 has 20 residues. The V and J ends lost 2 bases and 2 bases, in that order; junction bases with no gene match: 18. Looked up from germline, CDR1 is SGHVS and CDR2 is FQNEAQ. The CDR3 spells CASSLILLAGGPSIQETQYF. The CDR3 DNA follows: TGTGCCAGCAGCTTAATACTCTTGGCGGGGGGGCCGTCGATTCAAGAGACCCAGTACTTC.

This clonotype was observed many times. The chain links TRBV29-1 to TRBJ2-2, with 7 positions matching TRBD2. This CDR3 has 14 residues. J lost 0 bases, V lost 3 bases, and 1 base had no gene match. Germline V gives CDR1 SQVTM, CDR2 ANQGSEA. CDR3 amino acids: CSVDAGANTGELFF. The CDR3 region has the DNA TGCAGCGTTGACGCGGGGGCGAACACCGGGGAGCTGTTTTTT.

The V and J genes are TRBV5-1 and TRBJ2-5, with unresolved D. The V end was cut by 2 bases, the J end by 5 bases, with 10 bases between. CDR1 is SGHRS and CDR2 is YFSETQ in the germline V gene. The CDR3 contains 13 residues. The CDR3 sequence: CASSFRLGETQYF. The CDR3 coding sequence is TGCGCCAGCAGCTTTAGACTTGGGGAGACCCAGTACTTC.

This clonotype has more than one count but fewer than ten. The chain combines TRBV7-9 with TRBJ1-1; a weak D match, TRBD1 (6 bases). Germline CDR1 SEHNR, CDR2 FQNEAQ (reference sequence). V was trimmed by 5 bases and J by 0 bases, leaving 13 bases between them. The CDR3 has 15 amino acids. Here the CDR3 DNA reads TGTGCCAGCAGCGACTACAGGGCTATGAACACTGAAGCTTTCTTT. Protein sequence: CASSDYRAMNTEAFF.

This clonotype was counted a few times. The chain has TRBV4-2 and TRBJ2-1, with 10 bases lining up with TRBD2. The CDR3 sequence is 15 residues long. Germline CDR1 LGHNA, CDR2 YNFKEQ. Trimming took 5 bases from V and 8 from J; bases not matched to a gene: 9. The chain's CDR3 is CASSSSGGVYHEQFF. CDR3 nucleotide sequence: TGTGCCAGCAGCTCAAGCGGGGGGGTGTATCATGAGCAGTTCTTC.

This clonotype was picked up many times. The chain carries TRBV7-2 and TRBJ1-2, with unresolved D. The germline CDR1 and CDR2 sequences are SGHTA and FQGNSA. The CDR3 has 14 amino acids. Between the trimmed V and J ends, which lost 0 bases and 0 bases, there was a span of 5 bases. The CDR3 DNA is TGTGCCAGCAGCTTAGCGGGCGCTAACTATGGCTACACCTTC. Translated, it gives CASSLAGANYGYTF.

The table lists this clonotype with a few counts. The V gene is TRBV20-1, the J gene TRBJ1-4; the D is unclear. Trimming took 6 bases from V and 1 from J, leaving 6 bases between them. CDR3 length: 12 residues. Looked up from germline, CDR1 is DFQATT and CDR2 is SNEGSKA (reference sequence). CDR3 sequence reads: CSARRTNEKLFF. CDR3 sequence (DNA): TGCAGTGCCCGAAGAACTAATGAAAAACTGTTTTTT.

The chain joins TRBV4-3 to TRBJ2-7, with D perhaps TRBD2 (6 bases). The CDR3 is 14 amino acids. Germline loops: CDR1 LGHNA, CDR2 YSLEER. V was pared by 5 bases and J by 2 bases, with 13 bases between. The CDR3, as DNA: TGCGCCAGCAGCTTTGTGGGGGAGGCCTACGAGCAGTACTTC. This translates into CASSFVGEAYEQYF.

This clonotype was counted many times. The chain carries TRBV20-1 and TRBJ2-3; 16 bases match TRBD2. The junction had 5 bases not matched to a gene; V was cut back by 5 bases and J by 6 bases. The CDR3 is made up of 15 amino acids. CDR1 is DFQATT and CDR2 is SNEGSKA in the germline V gene (reference sequence). In nucleotides, the CDR3 is TGCAGTGCTGGGACTAGCGGGGGGGCATGGGATACGCAGTATTTT. The encoded protein is CSAGTSGGAWDTQYF.

This clonotype was counted between two and nine times. This sequence joins TRBV12-3 or TRBV12-4 and TRBJ1-1; no reliable D call. This CDR3 region has 16 residues. The ends were cut back, 4 bases at V and 1 base at J, with 16 bases in the middle. For the CDR3, the DNA is TGTGCCAGCAGTTCGACCCTAGGATGGTCGAACACTGAAGCTTTCTTT. The encoded protein is CASSSTLGWSNTEAFF.

This clonotype showed up just once. Germline and junction disagree at one end, which may indicate a read error. The gene calls are TRBV27 and TRBJ2-1; 8 nucleotides agree with TRBD2. The CDR3 contains 15 residues. In germline, CDR1 is MNHEY, CDR2 SMNVEV (reference sequence). The CDR3 DNA follows: TGTGCCAGCTCCCTAGGCGGGGGGCCTTACAATGAGCTGTTCTTC. The encoded protein is CASSLGGGPYNELFF.

The genes are TRBV6-5 and TRBJ2-5; 10 bases map to TRBD1. V dropped 2 bases and J dropped 1; count of bases not matched to a gene: 7. This CDR3 has 17 amino acids. Germline loops: CDR1 MNHEY, CDR2 SVGAGI. The CDR3: CASSYDRGRTGQETQYF. The CDR3 coding sequence is TGTGCCAGCAGTTACGACAGGGGGCGAACCGGCCAAGAGACCCAGTACTTC.

This clonotype was observed many times. This rearrangement joins TRBV2 to TRBJ2-7, with D hard to call. CDR1 and CDR2 (germline): SNHLY, FYNNEI. Trimming took 0 bases from V and 0 from J, leaving 9 bases between them. The CDR3 has 15 residues. DNA of the CDR3: TGTGCCAGCAGTGAAGCAGGCTTTTCCTCCTACGAGCAGTACTTC. It specifies CASSEAGFSSYEQYF.

The rearrangement links TRBV19 to TRBJ2-1; D possibly corresponds to TRBD1 (5 bases). The CDR3 is 14 amino acids. The V end lost 3 bases, the J end lost 8 bases, and 14 bases lay between the germline ends. Germline lookup yields CDR1 LNHDA and CDR2 SQIVND (reference sequence). The CDR3 DNA follows: TGTGCCAGTAGTATGGTCCAGGGTTTAGATGAGCAGTTCTTC. It translates to CASSMVQGLDEQFF.

This clonotype was seen many times. V usage is TRBV7-2 and J usage is TRBJ2-5; D is possibly TRBD1 or TRBD2 (7 bases each). The CDR3 has 15 residues. The V and J ends lost 3 bases and 4 bases respectively, with 15 bases between them. The germline V gene has CDR1 SGHTA and CDR2 FQGNSA. CDR3 loop: CASSFQGGQVETQYF. The CDR3, as DNA: TGTGCCAGCAGCTTCCAGGGGGGGCAAGTAGAGACCCAGTACTTC.